These 10 T cell receptor beta chains came from one sample sequenced in a study of spatial heterogeneity in lung cancer. Broader study findings: How many expanded intratumoral alpha and beta TCRs were present tracked the tumor mutation count, which was a count of nonsynonymous mutations.

For these TCRs, the target antigens are not known. One entry per CDR3 protein, called by TCRdb with MiXCR from the 5' RACE reads. Of 3,500 to 4,000 distinct CDR3 sequences in the sample, approximately 4.8% were seen once. Documented time point: sample taken at primary tumor resection. The input for sequencing was lung tumor tissue, taken at surgery. These receptors were collected from a female donor with early-stage non-small cell lung cancer.

By share, this clonotype counts as medium-sized. Being off target in a library aimed at alpha chains, this beta chain has a size of little meaning. The CDR3: CASSLVPGPPDRSTNEKLFF. The CDR3, as DNA: TGTGCCAGCAGCTTAGTTCCGGGACCGCCCGATCGGTCAACTAATGAAAAACTGTTTTTT. The gene calls are TRBV7-2 and TRBJ1-4; TRBD1 is a possible D gene (5 bases). The V end lost 1 base, the J end lost 0 bases, and 21 bases lay between the germline ends. The length of the CDR3 is 20 residues. CDR1 is SGHTA, CDR2 FQGNSA, per germline. Drawing the rest from reference TRBV7-2 and TRBJ1-4, the complete variable domain is GAGVSQSPSNKVTEKGKDVELRCDPISGHTALYWYRQSLGQGLEFLIYFQGNSAPDKSGLPSDRFSAERTGGSVSTLTIQRTQQEDSAVYLCASSLVPGPPDRSTNEKLFFGSGTQLSVL.

In this sample, this clonotype is medium-sized (0.01 to 0.1%). The library was prepared for alpha chains; this beta chain is a stray read, so its frequency means little. J is TRBJ2-5 and V is TRBV29-1, with 9 bases aligning to TRBD1. Trimming cost V 4 bases and J 4 bases; bases outside gene matches: 7. The CDR3 runs 14 residues. Germline V gene sequence: CDR1 SQVTM, CDR2 ANQGSEA. CDR3 loop: CSVVEDRGTETQYF. CDR3 nucleotide sequence: TGCAGCGTTGTGGAGGACAGGGGTACAGAGACCCAGTACTTC.

Ten or more counts support this clonotype. In a library made to pick up alpha chains, this beta chain is a stray read with a size that means little. The J gene is TRBJ1-6, the V gene TRBV20-1; no definite D call. In germline, CDR1 is DFQATT, CDR2 SNEGSKA (reference sequence). This CDR3 is built from 10 residues. The CDR3 here is CRFGDSPLHF. CDR3 bases: TGCAGGTTCGGGGATTCACCCCTCCACTTT.

This clonotype counts as medium-sized. A library prepared for alpha chains yielded this beta chain as an off-target read; its size is of little meaning. The chain links TRBV28 to TRBJ1-4; D call uncertain. CDR1 is MDHEN and CDR2 is SYDVKM in the germline V gene. The CDR3 consists of 17 residues. Trimming took off 4 bases at V and 0 bases at J, with 15 bases between the two ends. The CDR3 region is CASSSPSPDTTNEKLFF. In nucleotides, the CDR3 is TGTGCCAGCAGTTCTCCCTCCCCGGATACAACTAATGAAAAACTGTTTTTT.

This clonotype is medium-sized (0.01 to 0.1%) in the sample. This beta chain represents an off-target read in a library built for alpha chains; its size is of limited meaning. V and J are TRBV19 and TRBJ2-7, with D possibly TRBD1 on 6 matching bases. Trimming cost V 9 bases and J 0 bases, with 21 bases left between them. The CDR3 covers 16 residues. CDR1 and CDR2 (germline): LNHDA, SQIVND (reference sequence). CDR3 nucleotide sequence: TGTGCCAGAGTAAGGGGACACCCCTGGAGCTCCTACGAGCAGTACGTC. Its protein is CARVRGHPWSSYEQYV.

The table lists this clonotype with many counts. For a library built for alpha chains, this beta chain is a stray read; little rests on its size. This chain uses TRBV5-6 with TRBJ2-5; 7 bases line up with TRBD1. Germline assignment: CDR1 SGHDT and CDR2 YYEEEE. V dropped 3 bases and J dropped 3; count of bases not matched to a gene: 8. This CDR3 is 15 amino acids long. The CDR3 nucleotides read TGTGCCAGCAGCTCAGGACAGGATAAAGAAGAGACCCAGTACTTC. Translation: CASSSGQDKEETQYF.

On this clonotype: This beta chain lies outside the target of a library built for alpha chains; its clone size means little. This chain joins TRBV5-4 and TRBJ2-1; 7 bases match TRBD1. Germline assignment: CDR1 SGHNT and CDR2 YYREEE (reference sequence). The ends lost 0 bases at V and 2 bases at J; junction bases unmatched: 2. This CDR3 contains 15 residues. The CDR3 DNA reads as TGTGCCAGCAGCTTGGACAGGGGAGCCTACAATGAGCAGTTCTTC. Protein: CASSLDRGAYNEQFF.

By sample fraction, this clonotype is medium-sized. Little can be read into the size of this beta chain, an off-target read in a library designed for alpha chains. V and J are TRBV20-1 and TRBJ2-1, with D perhaps TRBD2 (6 bases). The CDR3 spans 12 residues. The ends were cut back, 4 bases at V and 7 bases at J, with 11 bases in the middle. Germline V gene data show CDR1 as DFQATT and CDR2 as SNEGSKA (reference sequence). The CDR3 spells CSAKSGWNEQFF. In DNA, the CDR3 is TGCAGTGCTAAGAGCGGGTGGAATGAGCAGTTCTTC.

By share of the sample, this clonotype is medium-sized. Since the library was made to target alpha chains, this beta chain is a stray read and its abundance is not meaningful. The genes are TRBV10-2 and TRBJ2-1, with 9 bases lining up with TRBD2. The ends lost 2 bases at V and 8 bases at J; junction bases unmatched: 7. CDR3 length equals 15 residues. CDR1 is WSHSY and CDR2 is SAAADI in the germline V gene. CDR3 coding DNA: TGCGCCAGCAGTGAGATGGCGGGGGGGCCTCATGAGCAGTTCTTC. Encoded protein: CASSEMAGGPHEQFF.

This clonotype was seen repeatedly, ten times or more. The DNA is left out, because the CDR3 cannot be placed on it with certainty; the CDR3 is given as TCRdb lists it. The library was designed around alpha chains, so this beta chain is a stray read whose abundance carries little weight. V gene TRBV28 combines with J gene TRBJ1-1; the tabulated D call, TRBD1, remains unverified against the DNA. The CDR3 comprises 16 residues, both ends counted. The V gene's germline CDR1 is MDHEN and CDR2 SYDVKM. CDR3 protein: CASSSSTGGAATEAFF.